This is a list of T cell receptor beta chains from one sample in a study of T cell responses to AZD1222 COVID-19 vaccine. Data came from immunoSEQ multiplex PCR; TCRdb stores just in-frame clones and leaves some out. The table shows some 140,000 clones, with roughly nine tenths occurring only once. This material consisted of peripheral blood, taken on day 0 of MenACWY control vaccination. The receptors originated from an adult in good health. Both conserved end residues are part of each CDR3. The D gene is left open where the match is weak. Rows may omit the clone size; those that give it use once, few, many or a size class.

>TRBJ2-5|.|TRBV19|.
TGTGCCAGTAGTATAGGGGGCGGTTCAGGGTCCCAGTACTTC
CASSIGGGSGSQYF
>TRBJ2-7|.|TRBV7-3|.
TGTGCCAGCAGCTTAAGGGACGGCCCCTACGAGCAGTACTTC
CASSLRDGPYEQYF
>TRBJ2-7|TRBD2|TRBV5-1|.
TGCGCCAGCAGCTTAGCGGGCGGGAGGGGCTCCTACGAGCAGTACTTC
CASSLAGGRGSYEQYF
>TRBJ2-3|.|TRBV2|.
TGTGCCAGCAGGGACCCCAAAGACCGCACAGATACGCAGTATTTT
CASRDPKDRTDTQYF
>TRBJ1-5|.|TRBV29-1|few
TGCAGCGTCGCTACCGGGATCGGCAATCAGCCCCAGCATTTT
CSVATGIGNQPQHF
>TRBJ1-2|.|TRBV19|.
TGTGCCAGTAGCATCGGTAGGGTAGATCCGTATGGCTACACCTTC
CASSIGRVDPYGYTF
>TRBJ1-6|.|TRBV7-9|.
TGTGCCAGCAGTCTCGATAATTCACCCCTCCACTTT
CASSLDNSPLHF
>TRBJ2-1|.|TRBV5-1|.
TGCGCCAGCGGGGTTCAAGCGGATTACAATGAGCAGTTCTTC
CASGVQADYNEQFF
>TRBJ1-2|.|TRBV5-4|.
TGTGCCAGCAGCTTGGACAGGACAAACTATGGCTACACCTTC
CASSLDRTNYGYTF
>TRBJ1-5|.|TRBV2|.
TGTGCCAGCAATTTAAGGGTCAATCAGCCCCAGCATTTT
CASNLRVNQPQHF
>TRBJ1-6|TRBD1|TRBV3-1/TRBV3-2|.
TGTGCCAGCAGCCAGGACAGGTATTCACCCCTCCACTTT
CASSQDRYSPLHF
>TRBJ2-7|.|TRBV7-2|.
TGTGCCAGCAGCCACTCCTACGAGCAGTACTTC
CASSHSYEQYF
>TRBJ1-1|.|TRBV21-1|.
TGTGCCAGCAGCAAAGAAAATGCAGGGGGATTCACTGAAGCTTTCTTT
CASSKENAGGFTEAFF
>TRBJ2-7|TRBD1|TRBV7-2|.
TGTGCCAGCAGTCCGACAGGGGACCCCTACGAGCAGTACTTC
CASSPTGDPYEQYF
>TRBJ2-7|TRBD2|TRBV7-2|.
TGTGCCAGCAGCTTATTAGGCGGGGGGGGCTCCTACGAGCAGTACTTC
CASSLLGGGGSYEQYF
>TRBJ1-1|TRBD1|TRBV5-4|.
TGTGCCAGCAGTGCTCCGGGACAGGAGAACACTGAAGCTTTCTTT
CASSAPGQENTEAFF
>TRBJ2-7|.|TRBV27|.
TGTGCCAGCAGTCCATCCCTCACGCGGAGGCTGCGAATCTACGAGCAGTACTTC
CASSPSLTRRLRIYEQYF
>TRBJ1-2|.|TRBV7-2|few
TGTGCCAGCAGCTTAGTCAGGGGAGGCTATGGCTACACCTTC
CASSLVRGGYGYTF
>TRBJ2-7|.|TRBV3-1/TRBV3-2|.
TGTGCCAGCAGCCGGTCCGGGACCTACGAGCAGTACTTC
CASSRSGTYEQYF
>TRBJ2-1|TRBD1|TRBV6-6|.
TGTGCCAGCAGTTACCTCACCGGGACAGGGGTAAATGAGCAGTTCTTC
CASSYLTGTGVNEQFF
>TRBJ2-7|.|TRBV27|.
TGTGCCAGCGCCTCCGTAGCTTTGGGCGAGCAGTACTTC
CASASVALGEQYF
>TRBJ1-1|.|TRBV11-3|.
TGTGCCAGCGGAGAAACAGGGTCCACTGAAGCTTTCTTT
CASGETGSTEAFF
>TRBJ1-6|TRBD1|TRBV7-9|.
TGTGCCAGCAGCTCCCAGGGGGTCGATTCACCCCTCCACTTT
CASSSQGVDSPLHF
>TRBJ1-2|.|TRBV19|.
TGTGCCAGTAGTATATACAGAGATGGCTACACCTTC
CASSIYRDGYTF
>TRBJ2-5|TRBD2|TRBV28|once
TGTGCCAGCAGACTGGGAGGGAGGCAAGAGACCCAGTACTTC
CASRLGGRQETQYF
>TRBJ1-2|TRBD1|TRBV2|few
TGTGCCAGCAGTGGCGGGGACAGGGTCACCTTC
CASSGGDRVTF
>TRBJ2-7|.|TRBV9|once
TGTGCCAGCAGTCCCGGGCCCAAAGGGTACGAGCAGTACTTC
CASSPGPKGYEQYF
>TRBJ2-2|TRBD2|TRBV4-2|.
TGTGCCAGCAGCCGCGGGACTAGCGGGGGGGCCACCGGGGAGCTGTTTTTT
CASSRGTSGGATGELFF
>TRBJ2-7|TRBD1|TRBV5-6|.
TGTGCCAGCAGCCAGGACAGGAATTATATATCCTACGAGCAGTACTTC
CASSQDRNYISYEQYF
>TRBJ1-1|TRBD1|TRBV19|.
TGTGCCAGTAGTCCCTATGACAGGGCGAACACTGAAGCTTTCTTT
CASSPYDRANTEAFF
>TRBJ2-1|.|TRBV29-1|.
TGCAGCGTTGAAAAAACGGTCGCCTACAATGAGCAGTTCTTC
CSVEKTVAYNEQFF
>TRBJ1-2|.|TRBV27|few
TGTGCCAGCAGTTTTCCGGGGAACTATGGCTACACCTTC
CASSFPGNYGYTF
>TRBJ2-5|TRBD1|TRBV29-1|.
TGCAGCGTTCAACCAGGGGGCGGTGAGACCCAGTACTTC
CSVQPGGGETQYF
>TRBJ2-6|TRBD1|TRBV16|.
TGTGCCAGCATGAGACAGGGGGCTGTCTCTGGGGCCAACGTCCTGACTTTC
CASMRQGAVSGANVLTF
>TRBJ1-1|.|TRBV11-2|.
TGTGCCAGCAGCTTAGCGGCAGGCGTCAACACTGAAGCTTTCTTT
CASSLAAGVNTEAFF
>TRBJ1-4|.|TRBV5-6|.
TGTGCCAGCAGCTGGCCGGGTGGGGCGGAAGAAAAACTGTTTTTT
CASSWPGGAEEKLFF
>TRBJ2-3|.|TRBV19|.
TGTGCCAGTAGTATCGGAAACACAGATACGCAGTATTTT
CASSIGNTDTQYF
>TRBJ2-5|.|TRBV5-1|.
TGCGCCAGCAGCCCCGAGAGGCAGACCCAGTACTTC
CASSPERQTQYF
>TRBJ2-7|.|TRBV6-2/TRBV6-3|.
TGTGCCAGCAGTTACGTACTGGGGGGTCTCTCCTACGAGCAGTACTTC
CASSYVLGGLSYEQYF
>TRBJ1-4|TRBD1|TRBV5-1|.
TGCGCCAGCAGCCTACAGGGGGGACAGGAAAAACTGTTTTTT
CASSLQGGQEKLFF
>TRBJ1-5|TRBD1|TRBV5-5|.
TGTGCCAGCAGCTTCTCGGTCAGGGGGGATAATCAGCCCCAGCATTTT
CASSFSVRGDNQPQHF
>TRBJ1-5|.|TRBV2|.
TGTGCCAGCAGTGAAGAGGGGCCCCTGCATTTT
CASSEEGPLHF
>TRBJ2-5|.|TRBV28|few
TGTGCCAGCAGTATAACCTTGGAGACCCAGTACTTC
CASSITLETQYF
>TRBJ1-6|.|TRBV6-5|.
TGTGCCAGCAAGAACCGGGCGAGCAATTCACCCCTCCACTTT
CASKNRASNSPLHF
>TRBJ1-5|.|TRBV5-1|.
TGCGCCAGCAGCTTGGGAGAGAATCAGCCCCAGCATTTT
CASSLGENQPQHF
>TRBJ1-4|TRBD1|TRBV7-8|.
TGTGCCAGCAGTTTTGGGACAGGGGGCTCGCACGAAAAACTGTTTTTT
CASSFGTGGSHEKLFF
>TRBJ2-5|TRBD2|TRBV7-2|.
TGTGCCAGCAGCTTGGATAGCGGGAGTGGAGAGACCCAGTACTTC
CASSLDSGSGETQYF
>TRBJ2-5|.|TRBV28|.
TGTGCCAGCAGGCAGGGTTGGAGAGAGACCCAGTACTTC
CASRQGWRETQYF
>TRBJ1-1|.|TRBV2|.
TGTGCCAGCAGTCGGGACCAGAACACTGAAGCTTTCTTT
CASSRDQNTEAFF
>TRBJ2-1|.|TRBV5-1|.
TGCGCCAGCAGCCCGGAGTATGAGCAGTTCTTC
CASSPEYEQFF
>TRBJ1-6|TRBD1|TRBV30|.
TGTGCCTGGAGTGTACCGGACAGGGTATCACCCCTCCACTTT
CAWSVPDRVSPLHF